One and the same sample provided the 21 T cell receptor beta chains below, sequenced in a study of T cells in Graves' hyperthyroidism and ophthalmopathy. Using RNA transcripts as the source, TCR beta CDR3 regions were amplified. First-round RT-PCR targeting the TCR CDR3 was performed with the HTBI primer set. In TCRdb, the multiplex PCR reads were re-called with MiXCR into one record per CDR3 protein. Counted here are under 500,000 distinct CDR3 sequences, 11% to 15% occurring once; the ten biggest clones make up around 28%. The specimen sequenced was blood. These receptors were taken from a man over 45 with Graves' ophthalmopathy.

With respect to this clonotype: The junction and the germline gene differ at one end; a read error may be behind it. This sequence joins TRBV3-1 and TRBJ2-5; weak D call: TRBD1 (5 bases). CDR1 and CDR2 from the germline V gene are LGHDT and YNNKEL (reference sequence). CDR3 size: 14 residues. The DNA of the CDR3 is TGTACCAGCAGCCCACAGGTTAAACAAGAGACCCAGTACTTC. This codes for CTSSPQVKQETQYF.

This clonotype was counted ten times or more. The chain employs TRBV11-2 and TRBJ2-1; 9 nucleotides align to TRBD2. The V and J ends lost 4 bases and 3 bases, in that order; junction bases with no gene match: 7. The CDR3 length is 16 residues. CDR1 is SGHAT, CDR2 FQNNGV, per germline. This CDR3 reads CASSWGGRGLYNEQFF. In DNA form, the CDR3 reads TGTGCCAGCAGCTGGGGCGGGAGGGGGCTCTACAATGAGCAGTTCTTC. The whole variable domain, remainder taken from reference TRBV11-2 and TRBJ2-1, is EAGVAQSPRYKIIEKRQSVAFWCNPISGHATLYWYQQILGQGPKLLIQFQNNGVVDDSQLPKDRFSAERLKGVDSTLKIQPAKLEDSAVYLCASSWGGRGLYNEQFFGPGTRLTVL.

This clonotype was observed many times. The gene calls are TRBV6-1 and TRBJ2-1; 11 nucleotides agree with TRBD2. Germline V CDR1 and CDR2: MNHNS, SASEGT. J gave up 9 bases and V 5 bases, and 6 bases lay outside the gene matches. This CDR3 spans 14 amino acids. The CDR3 reads CASSIAGGPAEQFF. The CDR3 coding sequence is TGTGCCAGCAGTATAGCGGGAGGGCCTGCTGAGCAGTTCTTC.

This chain uses TRBV7-8 with TRBJ2-2; no firm D call. V was shortened by 3 bases and J by 1 base, with 6 bases between the two germline ends. Germline V CDR1 and CDR2: SGHVS, FQNEAQ. The CDR3 spans 14 residues. CDR3 loop: CASSFRKNTGELFF. CDR3 coding DNA: TGTGCCAGCAGCTTTAGGAAGAACACCGGGGAGCTGTTTTTT. Looking up the rest from reference TRBV7-8 and TRBJ2-2 gives the full variable domain: GAGVSQSPRYKVAKRGQDVALRCDPISGHVSLFWYQQALGQGPEFLTYFQNEAQLDKSGLPSDRFFAERPEGSVSTLKIQRTQQEDSAVYLCASSFRKNTGELFFGEGSRLTVL.

The chain links TRBV5-1 to TRBJ2-4; D not resolved. Trimming took 7 bases from V and 0 from J, leaving 8 bases between them. There are 13 residues in the CDR3. CDR1 SGHRS and CDR2 YFSETQ come from the germline V gene. CDR3 protein: CASLGLAKNIQYF. In nucleotides, the CDR3 is TGCGCCAGCCTGGGTCTAGCCAAAAACATTCAGTACTTC.

The chain employs TRBV6-1 and TRBJ2-3; tentatively, D is TRBD1 or TRBD2 (5 bases each). CDR1 is MNHNS and CDR2 is SASEGT in the germline V gene. This CDR3 has 16 amino acids. Trimming removed 4 bases at V and 1 base at J, with 15 bases between. CDR3: CASSVLGLGGTDTQYF. As DNA, the CDR3 is TGTGCCAGCAGTGTTTTGGGCTTGGGGGGCACAGATACGCAGTATTTT.

J is TRBJ2-5 and V is TRBV9, with 14 bases matching TRBD2. The germline CDR1 and CDR2 sequences are SGDLS and YYNGEE. This CDR3 contains 17 residues. V trimming: 3 bases; J trimming: 2 bases; junction bases outside the gene matches: 6. The CDR3 bases are TGTGCCAGCAGCGCGGGACTAGCGGGAGTAGAACAAGAGACCCAGTACTTC. Translation: CASSAGLAGVEQETQYF.

This clonotype was observed a few times. The J gene is TRBJ1-6, the V gene TRBV15; the D is unclear. The CDR3 consists of 18 residues. Between the trimmed V and J ends, which lost 4 bases and 5 bases, there was a span of 21 bases. The germline V gene has CDR1 LNHNV and CDR2 YYDKDF (reference sequence). Here the CDR3 DNA reads TGTGCCACCAGCACCCAATTACGAGAAATAGAGAATAATTCACCCCTCCACTTT. Its translation: CATSTQLREIENNSPLHF.

This clonotype was detected a few times. The rearrangement uses TRBV30 and TRBJ2-3, with 7 nucleotides matching TRBD2. The V gene's germline CDR1 is GTSNPN and CDR2 SVGIG (reference sequence). The CDR3 length is 16 residues. V lost 5 bases and J lost 6; bases outside the gene matches: 17. The CDR3 DNA sequence: TGTGCCTGGGTTACCGGGACTATGCAGAGAGGGGATACGCAGTATTTT. It codes for CAWVTGTMQRGDTQYF. The whole variable domain, remainder taken from reference TRBV30 and TRBJ2-3, is SQTIHQWPATLVQPVGSPLSLECTVEGTSNPNLYWYRQAAGRGLQLLFYSVGIGQISSEVPQNLSASRPQDRQFILSSKKLLLSDSGFYLCAWVTGTMQRGDTQYFGPGTRLTVL.

This clonotype was seen repeatedly, ten times or more. The chain couples TRBV7-8 to TRBJ2-7; D possibly uses TRBD1 or TRBD2 (5 bases each). Looked up from germline, CDR1 is SGHVS and CDR2 is FQNEAQ. The CDR3 sequence is 16 residues long. Deletions cut 5 bases from V and 1 base from J, with 18 bases between. The CDR3 sequence is CASSPFLGTLSYEQYF. DNA of the CDR3: TGTGCCAGCAGCCCCTTTCTCGGGACCCTTTCCTACGAGCAGTACTTC.

In this sample, this clonotype turned up a few times. The final CDR3 position lacks the conserved phenylalanine or tryptophan, pointing to a likely read error. The chain is built from TRBV10-3 and TRBJ2-5; either TRBD1 or TRBD2 may fit D (5 bases each). From germline, CDR1 is ENHRY and CDR2 SYGVKD. Trimming cost V 6 bases and J 2 bases, with 16 bases left between them. The CDR3 is made up of 15 amino acids. The DNA for the CDR3 is TGTGCCATCAGAAAAGGGTGGGACGGGCAAGAGACCCAGTACCTC. It codes for CAIRKGWDGQETQYL.

This clonotype has more than one count but fewer than ten. The V call is TRBV24-1, the J call TRBJ2-2; a possible D gene is TRBD2 (6 bases). The V end lost 1 base, the J end lost 3 bases, and 11 bases lay between the germline ends. The CDR3 has 16 residues. CDR1 and CDR2 (germline): KGHDR, SFDVKD. CDR3 residues: CATSDFGGSDTGELFF. The CDR3 nucleotides read TGTGCCACCAGTGATTTTGGAGGGTCGGACACCGGGGAGCTGTTTTTT.

There are many counts of this clonotype. The chain employs TRBV3-1 and TRBJ2-1, with 10 bases identical to TRBD2. Germline assignment: CDR1 LGHDT and CDR2 YNNKEL (reference sequence). V lost 6 bases, J lost 10 bases, and 9 bases stayed unmatched. The CDR3 has 14 residues. The CDR3 loop is CASRAGGSPAEQFF. The CDR3 coding sequence is TGTGCCAGCAGAGCGGGAGGGTCCCCAGCGGAGCAGTTCTTC.

The sample holds a few counts of this clonotype. The chain joins TRBV29-1 to TRBJ2-1; no reliable D call. Trimming shortened V by 5 bases and J by 10 bases, and 12 bases separated the two germline ends. This CDR3 spans 11 amino acids. Germline loops: CDR1 SQVTM, CDR2 ANQGSEA. The CDR3 spells CSVLLLGEQFF. CDR3 DNA: TGCAGCGTTCTCTTACTCGGGGAGCAGTTCTTC.

This clonotype was detected ten times or more. The chain links TRBV7-9 to TRBJ1-2; D remains ambiguous. In germline, CDR1 is SEHNR, CDR2 FQNEAQ (reference sequence). V was trimmed by 3 bases and J by 8 bases, leaving 16 bases between them. The length of the CDR3 is 14 residues. CDR3: CASSFETPGRGYTF. The CDR3 DNA sequence: TGTGCCAGCAGCTTCGAGACTCCCGGGAGAGGCTACACCTTC.

This clonotype was seen repeatedly, ten times or more. The chain couples TRBV5-1 to TRBJ2-3; 7 positions agree with TRBD2. Unmatched junction bases numbered 12, after V lost 0 bases and J lost 8 bases. Per the germline V gene, CDR1 is SGHRS and CDR2 is YFSETQ. This CDR3 spans 16 amino acids. CDR3 sequence: CASSLALSPPGGTQYF. CDR3 coding DNA: TGCGCCAGCAGCTTGGCCCTGTCTCCCCCGGGAGGTACGCAGTATTTT.

V is TRBV30 and J is TRBJ1-5; D is unclear. The CDR3 length is 13 residues. CDR1 and CDR2 (germline): GTSNPN, SVGIG (reference sequence). V was trimmed by 2 bases and J by 4 bases, leaving 9 bases between them. The CDR3 loop reads CAWSSGPNQPQHF. The CDR3 DNA reads TGTGCCTGGAGTTCAGGACCTAATCAGCCCCAGCATTTT. The full variable domain, with the rest looked up from reference TRBV30 and TRBJ1-5, is SQTIHQWPATLVQPVGSPLSLECTVEGTSNPNLYWYRQAAGRGLQLLFYSVGIGQISSEVPQNLSASRPQDRQFILSSKKLLLSDSGFYLCAWSSGPNQPQHFGDGTRLSIL.

This clonotype was counted at least ten times. The V and J genes are TRBV7-2 and TRBJ2-2; D ambiguous. The CDR3 has 15 amino acids. V shed 3 bases and J shed 6 bases, with 14 bases lying between them. CDR1 SGHTA and CDR2 FQGNSA come from the germline V gene. In nucleotides, the CDR3 is TGTGCCAGCAGCTTTTGGTCCCCTAGGTCCGGGGAGCTGTTTTTT. This gives the protein CASSFWSPRSGELFF.

This clonotype was counted ten times or more. The chain is built from TRBV29-1 and TRBJ1-2; 12 nucleotides match TRBD1. In germline, CDR1 is SQVTM, CDR2 ANQGSEA. V shed 6 bases, J shed 1 base, and the junction held 9 bases outside the gene matches. This CDR3 contains 16 residues. The CDR3 DNA follows: TGCAGCGTCGGGACAGGGGGCGCTAAAAGTAACTATGGCTACACCTTC. Its protein is CSVGTGGAKSNYGYTF.

The CDR3: CASSRTSETGELFF. The CDR3 DNA reads as TGCGCCAGCAGTAGGACTAGCGAGACCGGGGAGCTGTTTTTT. The chain recombines TRBV5-1 with TRBJ2-2, with TRBD2 matching 9 bases. Per the germline V gene, CDR1 is SGHRS and CDR2 is YFSETQ. Germline trimming cut 5 bases from V and 5 bases from J; bases unmatched to any gene: 4. This CDR3 comprises 14 residues. Drawing the rest from reference TRBV5-1 and TRBJ2-2, the complete variable domain is KAGVTQTPRYLIKTRGQQVTLSCSPISGHRSVSWYQQTPGQGLQFLFEYFSETQRNKGNFPGRFSGRQFSNSRSEMNVSTLELGDSALYLCASSRTSETGELFFGEGSRLTVL.

This clonotype occurred a few times. At one boundary the junction diverges from the germline segment, which might be a read error. The chain carries TRBV7-7 and TRBJ2-5; D is perhaps TRBD2 (6 bases). This CDR3 is 15 amino acids long. CDR1 and CDR2 from the germline V gene are SSHAT and FNYEAQ (reference sequence). CDR3: CASSPHGTSQETQYF. CDR3 nucleotide sequence: TGTGCTAGCAGCCCTCATGGGACTTCGCAGGAGACCCAGTACTTC.